The 7 T cell receptor beta chains below come from one sample, sequenced in a study of shared clonotypes between healthy human individuals. TCRdb's copy holds only in-frame clones and misses some; the assay was immunoSEQ multiplex PCR. The sample carries 1.4 million to 1.5 million clones, approximately 96% recorded once. What was sequenced was naive CD4+ T cells sorted from blood. Subset noted: CD45RA+ positively selected. These receptors were collected from a young man in good health.

The chain has TRBV28 and TRBJ1-1, with D unclear. The ends were cut back, 7 bases at V and 4 bases at J, with 16 bases in the middle. This CDR3 is built from 14 residues. Germline V CDR1 and CDR2: MDHEN, SYDVKM. The CDR3 spells CASTTWRGATEAFF. In nucleotides, the CDR3 is TGTGCCAGCACAACCTGGCGGGGTGCCACTGAAGCTTTCTTT.

The chain links TRBV9 to TRBJ2-5; 8 positions agree with TRBD1. Germline V CDR1 and CDR2: SGDLS, YYNGEE. Trimming cost V 0 bases and J 1 base; bases outside gene matches: 5. This CDR3 region has 16 residues. CDR3 loop: CASSVAGGTGQETQYF. The CDR3 DNA sequence: TGTGCCAGCAGCGTAGCTGGGGGGACAGGCCAAGAGACCCAGTACTTC.

This clone appeared a single time. The CDR3 region has the DNA TGTGCCAGCAGCCGTACCGAGAGTGAGCAGTTCTTC. Protein sequence: CASSRTESEQFF. The chain is built from TRBV11-2 and TRBJ2-1; no firm D call. This CDR3 region has 12 residues. Germline V gene sequence: CDR1 SGHAT, CDR2 FQNNGV. V was pared by 5 bases and J by 9 bases, with 11 bases between.

This clone is a singleton in its sample. The rearrangement links TRBV18 to TRBJ2-3; TRBD1 matches 7 bases. V shed 1 base, J shed 1 base, and the junction held 5 bases outside the gene matches. CDR1 and CDR2 from the germline V gene are KGHSH and LQKENI. The CDR3 sequence is 16 residues long. Here the CDR3 reads CASSPRQGRGTDTQYF. The CDR3 DNA follows: TGTGCCAGCTCACCACGACAGGGCCGGGGCACAGATACGCAGTATTTT.

The chain links TRBV7-3 to TRBJ1-1; 7 bases line up with TRBD1. The CDR3 has 17 amino acids. Germline loops: CDR1 SGHTA, CDR2 FQGTGA. Trimming at V came to 0 bases and at J to 3 bases, leaving 10 bases not matched to a gene. CDR3 region: CASSLTFDRVADTEAFF. CDR3 sequence (DNA): TGTGCCAGCAGCTTAACTTTTGACAGGGTTGCGGACACTGAAGCTTTCTTT.

This clone has just one count. The rearrangement uses TRBV29-1 and TRBJ2-3; possibly TRBD1 or TRBD2 for D (5 bases each). The V end lost 5 bases, the J end lost 6 bases, and 15 bases lay between the germline ends. Germline values: CDR1 SQVTM, CDR2 ANQGSEA. The CDR3 runs to 13 residues. The CDR3 reads CSVRDRGRDTQYF. CDR3 coding DNA: TGCAGCGTTCGGGACCGGGGTAGGGATACGCAGTATTTT.

The chain recombines TRBV6-1 with TRBJ2-4, with a weak D call TRBD2 (5 bases). Germline loops: CDR1 MNHNS, CDR2 SASEGT. This CDR3 comprises 18 residues. V gave up 2 bases and J gave up 0 bases, with 17 bases separating them. Here the CDR3 reads CASSELIRGLLAKNIQYF. In DNA, the CDR3 is TGTGCCAGCAGTGAATTGATCCGCGGACTCCTAGCCAAAAACATTCAGTACTTC.